Shown below are 21 T cell receptor beta chains from a single sample sequenced in a study of radiation and T cells in renal cell carcinoma (dated by TCRdb to the early 2020s). This sample's time point label indicates: baseline pretreatment blood. The sample's treatment or condition label, in plain terms: 15 Gy SBRT to primary tumor, nephrectomy 4 weeks later. Libraries came from the immunoSEQ multiplex PCR assay. In its TCRdb copy, this immuneACCESS table keeps in-frame sequences only and misses some clones. Where compared with another copy, unresolved V genes explain less than half of these, and the others have no known cause. This sample is represented by some 150,000 clones; less than 90% of them were singletons. Jointly, the top ten make up approximately 22% of the sample. The starting material was blood, obtained from a patient whose treatment included radiotherapy and nephrectomy. These receptors were collected from a woman aged 45-65 years with renal cell carcinoma.

The chain combines TRBV9 with TRBJ1-5, with a tentative D call TRBD1 (5 bases). V lost 4 bases and J lost 2, with 13 bases in between. This CDR3 is built from 15 residues. Germline loops: CDR1 SGDLS, CDR2 YYNGEE. CDR3 nucleotide sequence: TGTGCCAGCAGCCGTACCGGGGGAGGCAATCAGCCCCAGCATTTT. Its translation is CASSRTGGGNQPQHF.

This sequence joins TRBV13 and TRBJ2-7; weak D call: TRBD1 (6 bases). V shed 0 bases and J shed 4 bases, with 7 bases lying between them. In germline, CDR1 is PRHDT, CDR2 FYEKMQ (reference sequence). The CDR3 spans 13 residues. The CDR3 region has the DNA TGTGCCAGCAGCTTAGGCAGGGGATACGAGCAGTACTTC. As protein: CASSLGRGYEQYF.

The chain recombines TRBV18 with TRBJ1-2; possible D gene TRBD1, 5 bases. The CDR3 covers 13 residues. From germline, CDR1 is KGHSH and CDR2 LQKENI. Trimming cost V 3 bases and J 3 bases, with 8 bases left between them. The CDR3 region is CASSPGTDYGYTF. As DNA, the CDR3 is TGTGCCAGCTCACCCGGGACGGACTATGGCTACACCTTC.

The J gene is TRBJ1-1, the V gene TRBV5-1; D not resolved. The CDR3 is 13 amino acids. Germline loops: CDR1 SGHRS, CDR2 YFSETQ. Deletions cut 2 bases from V and 7 bases from J, with 12 bases between. In DNA, the CDR3 is TGCGCCAGCAGCTTCTTCGATAGGAATGAAGCTTTCTTT. Translated, it gives CASSFFDRNEAFF.

The chain uses TRBV19 and TRBJ2-3, with 14 bases lining up with TRBD2. This CDR3 region has 17 residues. Losses at the gene ends were 4 bases for V and 0 bases for J; bases not matched to a gene: 3. Germline V gene lookup returns CDR1 LNHDA and CDR2 SQIVND (reference sequence). The CDR3 reads CASSRTSGGTSTDTQYF. DNA of the CDR3: TGTGCCAGTAGTAGGACTAGCGGGGGGACTAGCACAGATACGCAGTATTTT.

J is TRBJ2-3 and V is TRBV5-1; D might be TRBD1 (7 bases). The CDR3 consists of 12 residues. Trimming took off 4 bases at V and 6 bases at J, with 9 bases between the two ends. Germline CDR1 reads SGHRS; CDR2 reads YFSETQ. This chain's CDR3 is CASSAGQDTQYF. In DNA form, the CDR3 reads TGCGCCAGCAGCGCGGGACAGGATACGCAGTATTTT.

The chain combines TRBV2 with TRBJ2-7; D possibly matches TRBD1 or TRBD2 (5 bases each). Germline CDR1 and CDR2: SNHLY and FYNNEI. V was clipped by 7 bases and J by 6 bases, with 10 bases between them. The CDR3 has 11 residues. CDR3 amino acids: CASNLGGEQYF. CDR3 DNA: TGTGCCAGCAACCTTGGGGGCGAGCAGTACTTC.

The chain employs TRBV28 and TRBJ1-2, with D tentatively TRBD1 (6 bases). This CDR3 has 13 amino acids. Between the trimmed V and J ends, which lost 8 bases and 2 bases, there was a span of 12 bases. Germline CDR1 MDHEN, CDR2 SYDVKM. The CDR3 is CASGGHQNYGYTF. For the CDR3, the DNA is TGTGCCAGCGGGGGACACCAAAACTATGGCTACACCTTC.

V and J are TRBV7-2 and TRBJ1-2; unclear D gene. The CDR3 consists of 12 residues. V lost 6 bases and J lost 8, with 13 bases in between. Germline-derived CDR1 and CDR2 are SGHTA and FQGNSA. The CDR3 is CASSLPGRGYTF. The CDR3 coding sequence is TGTGCCAGCAGTTTACCGGGTCGGGGCTACACCTTC.

This clone was observed a handful of times. The chain couples TRBV11-2 to TRBJ1-2; D call uncertain. From germline, CDR1 is SGHAT and CDR2 FQNNGV. Trimming pared 1 base from V and 4 bases from J, leaving 10 bases between. The CDR3 consists of 14 residues. In DNA, the CDR3 is TGTGCCAGCAGCTTAGGGGGTTACTTCTATGGCTACACCTTC. Its protein is CASSLGGYFYGYTF.

As DNA, the CDR3 is TGTGCCAGCAGCTTACAGGGGGCGCGGACGGGTGGCTACACCTTC. Its protein is CASSLQGARTGGYTF. The chain recombines TRBV7-9 with TRBJ1-2; TRBD1 matches at 8 bases. The CDR3 has 15 residues. CDR1 and CDR2 (germline): SEHNR, FQNEAQ (reference sequence). V lost 2 bases, J lost 7 bases, and 9 bases stayed unmatched.

The chain uses TRBV28 and TRBJ2-7; D not resolved. CDR3 length: 15 amino acids. The V and J ends lost 1 base and 6 bases respectively, with 16 bases between them. CDR1 is MDHEN and CDR2 is SYDVKM in the germline V gene. CDR3 nucleotide sequence: TGTGCCAGCAGTTTATCGAGGCCCTACCCCTCCGAGCAGTACTTC. This sequence encodes CASSLSRPYPSEQYF.

This clone was observed a handful of times. V and J are TRBV2 and TRBJ1-6; 7 nucleotides line up with TRBD1. The V gene's germline CDR1 is SNHLY and CDR2 FYNNEI. The CDR3 is made up of 15 amino acids. The junction had 5 bases not matched to a gene; V was cut back by 4 bases and J by 5 bases. CDR3 amino acids: CASSVGTANNSPLHF. CDR3 DNA sequence: TGTGCCAGCAGTGTGGGGACAGCGAATAATTCACCCCTCCACTTT. The full variable domain, with the rest looked up from reference TRBV2 and TRBJ1-6, is EPEVTQTPSHQVTQMGQEVILRCVPISNHLYFYWYRQILGQKVEFLVSFYNNEISEKSEIFDDQFSVERPDGSNFTLKIRSTKLEDSAMYFCASSVGTANNSPLHFGNGTRLTVT.

Written as DNA, the CDR3 is TGTGCCAGCTTTCTAGGGGCCATCCCGTACTTC. Translating gives CASFLGAIPYF. The V call is TRBV6-5, the J call TRBJ2-7; perhaps TRBD1 as D (5 bases). Trimming pared 8 bases from V and 12 bases from J, leaving 17 bases between. Germline V lookup: CDR1 MNHEY, CDR2 SVGAGI. This CDR3 has 11 amino acids.

The chain links TRBV5-1 to TRBJ2-3; perhaps D is TRBD1 or TRBD2 (6 bases each). Germline values: CDR1 SGHRS, CDR2 YFSETQ. Trimming left V 2 bases short and J 1 base short, with 11 bases between. CDR3 length: 15 residues. CDR3: CASSFGGGGTDTQYF. In DNA form, the CDR3 reads TGCGCCAGCAGCTTCGGGGGCGGTGGCACAGATACGCAGTATTTT.

The chain employs TRBV6-4 and TRBJ1-2; D unclear. CDR3 length: 15 residues. V was pared by 2 bases and J by 0 bases, with 10 bases between. CDR1 and CDR2 from the germline V gene are MRHNA and SNTAGT. CDR3 protein: CASSDTYRPNYGYTF. The CDR3 DNA sequence: TGTGCCAGCAGTGACACCTACAGACCTAACTATGGCTACACCTTC.

V gene TRBV7-6 combines with J gene TRBJ1-3; D not resolved. The CDR3 length is 14 residues. Trimming stripped 5 bases from V and 0 bases from J, with 8 bases between. Germline assignment: CDR1 SGHVS and CDR2 FNYEAQ. CDR3 DNA: TGTGCCAGCAGCCAAACAGTCTCTGGAAACACCATATATTTT. Translated: CASSQTVSGNTIYF.

The chain recombines TRBV6-5 with TRBJ1-1, with D possibly being TRBD1 (6 bases). The germline V gene has CDR1 MNHEY and CDR2 SVGAGI. The CDR3 length is 15 residues. V lost 6 bases and J 5 bases, leaving 19 bases between the germline ends. CDR3 amino acids: CASSRPSRGGTEAFF. The DNA for the CDR3 is TGTGCCAGCAGCCGACCCAGTAGGGGGGGTACTGAAGCTTTCTTT.

The rearrangement links TRBV5-1 to TRBJ1-5, with D possibly being TRBD1 (5 bases). Trimming took 3 bases from V and 6 from J, leaving 16 bases between them. Germline V gene sequence: CDR1 SGHRS, CDR2 YFSETQ. CDR3 length equals 15 residues. DNA of the CDR3: TGCGCCAGCAGCTGGGGGGGAACCGCGGGTCAGCCCCAGCATTTT. This codes for CASSWGGTAGQPQHF.

This clone was detected once. This chain uses TRBV5-1 with TRBJ1-2, with a tentative D call TRBD1 (6 bases). The V and J ends lost 2 bases and 0 bases respectively, with 14 bases between them. The V gene's germline CDR1 is SGHRS and CDR2 YFSETQ. CDR3 length equals 16 residues. Here the CDR3 reads CASSLRTALANYGYTF. The CDR3 DNA reads as TGCGCCAGCAGCTTAAGGACAGCCTTAGCTAACTATGGCTACACCTTC.

The V gene is TRBV27, the J gene TRBJ1-6; 7 bases are shared with TRBD1. The CDR3 runs 14 residues. From germline, CDR1 is MNHEY and CDR2 SMNVEV (reference sequence). Trimming took 0 bases from V and 9 from J; bases not matched to a gene: 2. CDR3 nucleotide sequence: TGTGCCAGCAGTTTATCAGGGGGCGGTTCACCCCTCCACTTT. This sequence encodes CASSLSGGGSPLHF.